A selection of T cell receptor beta chains follows, all from one sample in a study of shared clonotypes between healthy human individuals. Using immunoSEQ multiplex PCR, the repertoire was profiled, and TCRdb retains in-frame clones only, with some absent. The data hold about 600,000 clones, with about 96% observed a single time. The source material was naive CD4+ T cells sorted from blood. All receptors come from a woman in her twenties or thirties in good health. Each CDR3 is given with its conserved first and last residue. Fields, in order: J gene, D gene, V gene, clone size, CDR3 DNA, CDR3 protein. The D gene is left open where the match is weak. Clone size is not always given. Where it is, it says once, few, many or a class for expanded clones.

>TRBJ2-1|TRBD2|TRBV5-1|once
TGCGCCAGCAGCTTACCTAGCGGGAGCTCCTACAATGAGCAGTTCTTC
CASSLPSGSSYNEQFF
>TRBJ2-2|NA|TRBV2|NA
TGTGCCAGCAGTGTGAGGGAGGCGGGCACCGGGGAGCTGTTTTTT
CASSVREAGTGELFF
>TRBJ2-2|TRBD2|TRBV2|NA
TGTGCCACCACCCGGGAGGGGAACACCGGGGAGCTGTTTTTT
CATTREGNTGELFF
>TRBJ1-1|NA|TRBV28|NA
TGTGCCACCACTCCCCCCTGGGGGGGTGACACTGAAGCTTTCTTT
CATTPPWGGDTEAFF
>TRBJ2-6|NA|TRBV5-6|NA
TGTGCCAGCAGCTTGCTCAGCACCCACCCTGGGGCCAACGTCCTGACTTTC
CASSLLSTHPGANVLTF
>TRBJ2-3|TRBD2|TRBV18|NA
TGTGCCAGCTCACCACCTAGCGGGGTCACAGATACGCAGTATTTT
CASSPPSGVTDTQYF
>TRBJ2-7|NA|TRBV28|NA
TGTGCCAGCAGCCCCGAGGAAAAGGGGGGTTACGAGCAGTACTTC
CASSPEEKGGYEQYF
>TRBJ2-3|NA|TRBV18|NA
TGTGCCAGCTCACCTCAACAGGGAGGGATGGATTTT
CASSPQQGGMDF
>TRBJ1-3|TRBD1|TRBV4-1|once
TGCGCCAGCAGCCCGACAGGGGGAACTGGAAACACCATATATTTT
CASSPTGGTGNTIYF
>TRBJ2-5|NA|TRBV11-1|NA
TGTGCCAGCAGCCTGGGACGGCAAGAGACCCAGTACTTC
CASSLGRQETQYF
>TRBJ2-1|TRBD2|TRBV6-6|NA
TGTGCCAGCAGTTTGGGACTAGCGGGAGGTTATGAGCAGTTCTTC
CASSLGLAGGYEQFF
>TRBJ2-7|TRBD1|TRBV28|NA
TGTGCCAGCAGTGACCCGGGACAGGGATATCGTGAGCAGTACTTC
CASSDPGQGYREQYF
>TRBJ2-7|TRBD1|TRBV2|NA
TGTGCCAGCGACCGGGACAGGGGACACTACGAGCAGTACTTC
CASDRDRGHYEQYF
>TRBJ2-1|NA|TRBV11-2|NA
TGTGCCAGCAGCTTACGAGGGAGCTCCTACAATGAGCAGTTCTTC
CASSLRGSSYNEQFF
>TRBJ2-6|NA|TRBV7-9|NA
TGTGCCAGCAGCTTAGCCCCCCTTAGGGACCAGTCTGGGGCCAACGTCCTGACTTTC
CASSLAPLRDQSGANVLTF
>TRBJ1-4|NA|TRBV5-6|NA
TGTGCCAGCAGCCCGGAGGTGGGAGGAGAAAAACTGTTTTTT
CASSPEVGGEKLFF